The entry below describes one T cell receptor beta chain. Its antigen remains unidentified. TCRdb reanalysed the RT-PCR reads using MiXCR and keeps one entry per CDR3 protein. The data contain roughly 520,000 distinct CDR3 sequences, around 25% of them singletons. This sample was taken from a study of response to subunit inactivated influenza vaccine. Study-level results: Seasonal influenza vaccination, on each occasion, was suggested by the authors to recruit few new T cells.

The source is a man aged 50 or older who received an inactivated influenza vaccine. The sample in question was CD4+ T cells sorted from PBMCs, obtained more than 4 days after vaccination.

DNA for the CDR3: TGCGCCAGCAGCGTACGAACGAACACCGGGGAGCTGTTTTTT. Protein sequence: CASSVRTNTGELFF. The chain couples TRBV5-1 to TRBJ2-2; the D is unclear. The germline gives CDR1 SGHRS, CDR2 YFSETQ. Trimming removed 4 bases at V and 0 bases at J, with 7 bases between. The CDR3 is 14 amino acids.